Below, 27 T cell receptor beta chains from the same sample are listed, as sequenced in a study of T cells after yellow fever vaccination. MiXCR, run by TCRdb on the 5' RACE reads, gives a single entry per CDR3 protein. This sample has 500,000 to 650,000 distinct CDR3 sequences, with roughly a sixth found just once. The starting material was PBMCs, obtained roughly 5 days after the first yellow fever vaccination. Receptors were obtained from a man aged 18 to 30 who received the YFV17D yellow fever vaccine.

The chain recombines TRBV20-1 with TRBJ2-1; 9 bases map to TRBD2. CDR1 is DFQATT, CDR2 SNEGSKA, per germline (reference sequence). V lost 0 bases to trimming and J lost 8 bases; unmatched junction nucleotides: 5. The CDR3 contains 14 residues. The DNA for the CDR3 is TGCAGTGCTAGAGATCTGGCGGGGGGGTATGAGCAGTTCTTC. This codes for CSARDLAGGYEQFF.

A remark on this clonotype: The CDR3 ends on some other residue instead of the conserved phenylalanine or tryptophan, so this is likely a read error. This chain uses TRBV20-1 with TRBJ2-7, with D tentatively TRBD1 (5 bases). Germline assignment: CDR1 DFQATT and CDR2 SNEGSKA (reference sequence). Between the trimmed V and J ends, which lost 6 bases and 0 bases, there was a span of 15 bases. CDR3 length equals 14 residues. The CDR3 here is CSAKGSTDSYEQYA. The CDR3 region has the DNA TGCAGTGCGAAGGGGTCCACGGACTCCTACGAGCAGTACGCC.

The rearrangement uses TRBV11-2 and TRBJ1-6; maybe TRBD1 (5 bases). Germline CDR1 SGHAT, CDR2 FQNNGV. The CDR3 loop spans 12 amino acids. The V end lost 4 bases, the J end lost 8 bases, and 6 bases lay between the germline ends. CDR3 region: CASSWGDSPLHF. For the CDR3, the DNA is TGTGCCAGCAGCTGGGGGGATTCACCCCTCCACTTT.

The chain has TRBV7-2 and TRBJ1-1; a weak D match, TRBD1 (5 bases). Trimming took 4 bases from V and 4 from J, leaving 16 bases between them. Germline CDR1 is SGHTA and CDR2 is FQGNSA. The CDR3 contains 15 residues. CDR3 sequence reads: CASSSMAGGVTEAFF. As DNA, the CDR3 is TGTGCCAGCAGCTCGATGGCGGGAGGGGTCACTGAAGCTTTCTTT.

The chain carries TRBV12-3 or TRBV12-4 and TRBJ1-6; D is unclear. Deletions cut 3 bases from V and 9 bases from J, with 6 bases between. The length of the CDR3 is 12 residues. In DNA, the CDR3 is TGTGCCAGCAGTTTTCGGGGTTCACCCCTCCACTTT. Encoded protein: CASSFRGSPLHF.

A few counts support this clonotype. The chain combines TRBV9 with TRBJ2-5; D might be TRBD1 (5 bases). The CDR3 extends over 13 amino acids. Germline V lookup: CDR1 SGDLS, CDR2 YYNGEE. The V gene lost 6 bases and the J gene lost 4 bases, with 13 bases spanning the gap. The CDR3, as DNA: TGTGCCAGCAACAAGGGGATAGGAGAGACCCAGTACTTC. Its protein is CASNKGIGETQYF.

The chain's CDR3 is CASSLEATETQYF. Here the CDR3 DNA reads TGTGCCAGCAGCTTGGAGGCCACAGAGACCCAGTACTTC. J is TRBJ2-5 and V is TRBV5-5, with D unclear. Deletions cut 0 bases from V and 4 bases from J, with 7 bases between. The CDR3 consists of 13 residues. Germline CDR1 and CDR2: SGHKS and YYEKEE (reference sequence).

This clonotype was detected a few times. The chain recombines TRBV30 with TRBJ2-2, with D tentatively TRBD1 (6 bases). This CDR3 spans 15 amino acids. V lost 2 bases, J lost 2 bases, and 12 bases lay in between. Germline-derived CDR1 and CDR2 are GTSNPN and SVGIG (reference sequence). The CDR3 here is CAWSIDRTNTGELFF. CDR3 sequence (DNA): TGTGCCTGGAGTATAGACAGGACCAACACCGGGGAGCTGTTTTTT.

The gene calls are TRBV6-5 and TRBJ1-5, with D maybe TRBD1 (6 bases). CDR3 length: 14 residues. Germline CDR1 and CDR2: MNHEY and SVGAGI. Trimming cost V 6 bases and J 7 bases, with 16 bases left between them. This CDR3 is CASSPRGRGQPQHF. The DNA of the CDR3 is TGTGCCAGCAGCCCCAGGGGACGAGGCCAGCCCCAGCATTTT.

In this sample, this clonotype turned up a few times. V usage is TRBV20-1 and J usage is TRBJ2-5; D remains ambiguous. Trimming left V 1 base short and J 2 bases short, with 11 bases between. Germline CDR1 DFQATT, CDR2 SNEGSKA (reference sequence). CDR3 length: 14 residues. As DNA, the CDR3 is TGCAGTGCTAGAGGCCCGGCAGTTCAAGAGACCCAGTACTTC. It is translated as CSARGPAVQETQYF.

The rearrangement links TRBV28 to TRBJ1-2, with D hard to call. Trimming cost V 6 bases and J 7 bases, with 12 bases left between them. This CDR3 region has 12 residues. CDR1 and CDR2 (germline): MDHEN, SYDVKM. In DNA form, the CDR3 reads TGTGCCAGCAGCCTTTTAGGGCTTGGCTACACCTTC. It specifies CASSLLGLGYTF.

V gene TRBV5-1 combines with J gene TRBJ2-7; D possibly corresponds to TRBD2 (6 bases). The germline V gene encodes CDR1 SGHRS and CDR2 YFSETQ. V was pared by 2 bases and J by 4 bases, with 16 bases between. The length of the CDR3 is 15 residues. The CDR3 nucleotides are TGCGCCAGCAGCTTTGGGACGGAGGGAGTGTACGAGCAGTACGTC. The encoded protein is CASSFGTEGVYEQYV.

This chain joins TRBV7-9 and TRBJ2-3, with 12 bases that match TRBD2. This CDR3 is built from 17 residues. Looked up from germline, CDR1 is SEHNR and CDR2 is FQNEAQ (reference sequence). The trim removed 5 bases at V and 4 bases at J, leaving 10 bases unmatched. The CDR3 is CASSPSGGASQSDTQYF. DNA of the CDR3: TGTGCCAGCAGCCCTAGCGGGGGGGCGAGTCAGTCAGATACGCAGTATTTT.

This clonotype was observed many times. The CDR3, as DNA: TGTGCCAGCAGCTCGCGGCGGACAGGGCCCACCGGGGAGCTGTTTTTT. It specifies CASSSRRTGPTGELFF. The rearrangement uses TRBV7-9 and TRBJ2-2; 8 bases match TRBD1. CDR3 length: 16 amino acids. The V and J ends lost 4 bases and 4 bases, in that order; junction bases with no gene match: 8. From germline, CDR1 is SEHNR and CDR2 FQNEAQ (reference sequence).

The chain joins TRBV29-1 to TRBJ2-3; D gene unclear. V was pared by 8 bases and J by 3 bases, with 6 bases between. Germline V gene sequence: CDR1 SQVTM, CDR2 ANQGSEA. CDR3 size: 10 residues. CDR3 amino acids: CSSYTDTQYF. The CDR3 DNA reads as TGCAGCTCCTATACAGATACGCAGTATTTT.

This clonotype was seen only a few times. CDR3 DNA: TGTGCCAGCAGTCCCCCGGGACAGGGGGCGATCAACTATGGCTACACCTTC. This encodes CASSPPGQGAINYGYTF. The chain uses TRBV6-2 or TRBV6-3 and TRBJ1-2, with 12 bases aligning to TRBD1. This CDR3 has 17 residues. Trimming removed 5 bases from V and 2 bases from J; junction bases left unmatched: 9. CDR1 is MNHEY and CDR2 is SVGEGT in the germline V gene.

This clonotype appeared many times. J is TRBJ2-7 and V is TRBV29-1; D possibly corresponds to TRBD1 (6 bases). CDR1 and CDR2 (germline): SQVTM, ANQGSEA. The CDR3 totals 13 residues. The CDR3 protein is CRLDRFYPLEQYV. CDR3 sequence (DNA): TGCAGGTTAGACAGGTTCTACCCCCTCGAGCAGTACGTC.

This clonotype came up once. This chain connects TRBV5-6 to TRBJ2-2; TRBD2 aligns across 7 bases. Germline V gene sequence: CDR1 SGHDT, CDR2 YYEEEE. The V gene end was trimmed by 0 bases and the J gene end by 13 bases; junction bases not matched to a gene: 9. The CDR3 runs 14 residues. DNA for the CDR3: TGTGCCAGCAGCTTGGTTCAGGGCGGGGGAACGCTGTTTTTT. Its protein is CASSLVQGGGTLFF.

This clonotype appeared many times. The chain has TRBV12-3 or TRBV12-4 and TRBJ1-5, with D maybe TRBD1 (5 bases). Trimming removed 0 bases at V and 7 bases at J, with 13 bases between. CDR3 size: 15 residues. The CDR3 DNA is TGTGCCAGCAGTTTAGCGCTCTCCGAGGGGCAGCCCCAGCATTTT. This encodes CASSLALSEGQPQHF.

The rearrangement joins TRBV3-1 to TRBJ2-5, with a weak D call TRBD1 (5 bases). Trimming left V 2 bases short and J 4 bases short, with 20 bases between. This CDR3 comprises 17 residues. Germline values: CDR1 LGHDT, CDR2 YNNKEL (reference sequence). The DNA for the CDR3 is TGTGCCAGCAGCCAAACCTACCCTCAGACAGCTTTAGAGACCCAGTACTTC. This codes for CASSQTYPQTALETQYF.

The chain combines TRBV4-1 with TRBJ2-6, with 8 bases fitting TRBD1. The CDR3 has 16 amino acids. Germline values: CDR1 MGHRA, CDR2 YSYEKL. After removal of 4 bases from V and 1 base from J, the junction contained 3 bases not matched to a gene. CDR3 DNA sequence: TGCGCCAGCAGCCCGGACAGGGTTTCTGGGGCCAACGTCCTGACTTTC. It encodes CASSPDRVSGANVLTF.

This clonotype was seen more than once but under ten times. The chain recombines TRBV20-1 with TRBJ2-3; D not resolved. This CDR3 has 12 amino acids. Germline-derived CDR1 and CDR2 are DFQATT and SNEGSKA (reference sequence). V was pared by 7 bases and J by 2 bases, with 10 bases between. The CDR3 spells CSGAGPTDTQYF. In DNA, the CDR3 is TGCAGTGGTGCAGGACCCACAGATACGCAGTATTTT.

This clonotype has only a few counts. The CDR3 loop reads CASSQGSGFVNQPQHF. CDR3 bases: TGCGCCAGCAGCCAAGGGTCAGGCTTTGTCAATCAGCCCCAGCATTTT. The chain is built from TRBV4-1 and TRBJ1-5; no reliable D call. CDR3 length: 16 amino acids. CDR1 and CDR2 from the germline V gene are MGHRA and YSYEKL. V was pared by 1 base and J by 3 bases, with 13 bases between.

In its sample, this clonotype was seen a few times. The chain uses TRBV9 and TRBJ2-1, with TRBD2 matching 7 bases. Germline CDR1 and CDR2: SGDLS and YYNGEE. There are 13 residues in the CDR3. After removal of 3 bases from V and 8 bases from J, the junction contained 5 bases not matched to a gene. CDR3: CASSGPGRDEQFF. The CDR3 nucleotides read TGTGCCAGCAGCGGCCCAGGGAGGGATGAGCAGTTCTTC.

The chain carries TRBV12-3 or TRBV12-4 and TRBJ2-2; TRBD1 is a possible D gene (5 bases). This CDR3 is built from 12 residues. V was pared by 2 bases and J by 7 bases, with 5 bases between. In DNA, the CDR3 is TGTGCCAGCAGTTTAAGGGGCGGGGAGCTGTTTTTT. It encodes CASSLRGGELFF.

This sequence joins TRBV6-5 and TRBJ2-5, with D perhaps matching TRBD2 (5 bases). Between the trimmed V and J ends, which lost 8 bases and 9 bases, there was a span of 13 bases. Germline CDR1 MNHEY, CDR2 SVGAGI. This CDR3 contains 11 residues. In DNA, the CDR3 is TGTGCCAGCGGTACCGGAGGACCCCAGTACTTC. As protein: CASGTGGPQYF.

This clonotype turned up a few times. The V and J genes are TRBV20-1 and TRBJ1-4; D unresolved. Germline CDR1 is DFQATT and CDR2 is SNEGSKA (reference sequence). This CDR3 spans 14 amino acids. V was trimmed by 4 bases and J by 8 bases, leaving 17 bases between them. The CDR3 coding sequence is TGCAGTGCTATCGCCGAGAAAAATGGAGAAAAACTGTTTTTT. It is translated as CSAIAEKNGEKLFF.